This T cell receptor (beta chain) was documented in a study of cytomegalovirus exposure and HLA in healthy donors. Trimming stripped 1 base from V and 8 bases from J, with 9 bases between. The CDR3 is 13 residues long. CDR1 and CDR2 (germline): MNHEY, SVGAGI. Primers included in the PCR were 60 Vbeta and 13 Jbeta primers. Using immunoSEQ multiplex PCR, the repertoire was profiled, and TCRdb retains in-frame clones only, with some absent. The sample holds roughly 230,000 clones, around 80% seen once. The clonotype was recovered from a boy younger than 18 in good health and CMV-seronegative. Sequencing was performed on PBMCs. V and J are TRBV6-5 and TRBJ2-1; a weak D match, TRBD2 (5 bases). CDR3 in DNA: TGTGCCAGCAGTTACTTGTCTAGCCATGAGCAGTTCTTC. This translates into CASSYLSSHEQFF.